This T cell receptor beta chain was recovered during a study of T cells in Graves' hyperthyroidism and ophthalmopathy. Study details: Peripheral blood samples were taken at initial diagnosis, prior to any treatment.

TCR beta CDR3 region amplification was performed from RNA transcripts. HTBI primers were employed in a first-round RT-PCR of the TCR CDR3. TCRdb ran MiXCR on the multiplex PCR reads and lists one entry per CDR3 protein. Counted here are about 550,000 distinct CDR3 sequences, less than 25% occurring once; the ten biggest clones make up about 25%. With V trimmed by 6 bases and J by 4 bases, 7 bases remained unmatched. The CDR3 has 14 amino acids. The germline V gene encodes CDR1 DFQATT and CDR2 SNEGSKA (reference sequence). Stability of Graves' hyperthyroidism was defined as absent ophthalmopathy progression within 18 months. The diagnostic basis comprised clinical symptoms, serum thyroxine and TRAb, thyroid ultrasound and orbital computed tomography. This clonotype showed up many times. Its cognate antigen is unknown. Study-level findings and limits: Also found in blood were most expanded thyroid clonotypes above 0.001.

The chain combines TRBV20-1 with TRBJ2-7; 12 bases are a match to TRBD1. The sequence came from a man aged 18 to 30 with Graves' hyperthyroidism. Specimen: blood. The CDR3 region is CSAPGQGAEYEQYF. CDR3 coding DNA: TGCAGTGCACCGGGACAGGGGGCAGAGTACGAGCAGTACTTC.